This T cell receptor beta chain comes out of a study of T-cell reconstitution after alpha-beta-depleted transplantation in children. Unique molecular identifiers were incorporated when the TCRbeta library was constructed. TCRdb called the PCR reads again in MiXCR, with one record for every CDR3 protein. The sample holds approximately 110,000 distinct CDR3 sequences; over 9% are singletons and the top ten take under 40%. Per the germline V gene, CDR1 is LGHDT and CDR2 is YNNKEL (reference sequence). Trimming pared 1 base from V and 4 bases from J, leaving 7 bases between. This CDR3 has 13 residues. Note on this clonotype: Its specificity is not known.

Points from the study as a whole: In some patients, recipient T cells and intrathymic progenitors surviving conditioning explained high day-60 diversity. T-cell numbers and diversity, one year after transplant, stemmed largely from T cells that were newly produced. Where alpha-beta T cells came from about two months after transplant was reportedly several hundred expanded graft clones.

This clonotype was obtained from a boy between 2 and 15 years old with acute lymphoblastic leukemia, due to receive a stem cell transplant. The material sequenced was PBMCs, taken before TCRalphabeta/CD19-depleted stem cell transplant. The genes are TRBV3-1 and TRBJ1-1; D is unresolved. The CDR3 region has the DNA TGTGCCAGCAGCCAAGTAATCACCACTGAAGCTTTCTTT. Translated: CASSQVITTEAFF.